This T cell receptor beta chain comes out of a study of shared clonotypes between healthy human individuals. Overall study results and limits: The sole specimen, blood, was sampled, and tissue repertoires likely differ. A handful of donors showed sharing of about 4.8% of naive CD4 clonotypes.

TCRdb's table, derived via immunoSEQ multiplex PCR, lists solely in-frame clones and lacks some. The sample consists of about 1,800,000 clones, about 94% of them appearing once. Naive CD8 cells were CD45RO-negative, positively selected for CCR7, excluding terminally differentiated effector memory CD45RA+ cells. About this clone: Its antigen is currently unknown.

CDR1 and CDR2 from the germline V gene are MNHNS and SASEGT. The CDR3 length is 17 residues. The V and J ends lost 1 base and 6 bases respectively, with 20 bases between them. The rearrangement links TRBV6-1 to TRBJ2-3; D possibly matches TRBD1 or TRBD2 (5 bases each). This sequence was found in a man younger than 35 in good health. Sequenced input: naive CD8+ T cells sorted from blood. DNA for the CDR3: TGTGCCAGCAGTGAAGTCCCGGGACGTATTACTGGGGATACGCAGTATTTT. Amino acids: CASSEVPGRITGDTQYF.